The 26 T cell receptor beta chains given below trace back to one sample, sequenced in a study of response to subunit inactivated influenza vaccine (dated by TCRdb to the late 2010s). Library method: RT-PCR. TCRdb records Illumina HiSeq 2500 as the sequencer. The public reads were run again by TCRdb, first through fastp at Q25 and then through MiXCR, and only productive beta chains were kept. Rows with one shared CDR3 protein collapse into an entry with the most common genes and DNA. The sample table contains around 200,000 distinct CDR3 sequences; only one count was recorded for 12% of them. 25% to 35% of the sample is taken by the ten largest. These data were likewise used in another study, on T cells expressing NK-cell markers. According to the second study: The TCR beta cDNA libraries were made using 5'RACE template switching, a step that added both a universal primer site and unique molecular identifiers.

This material consisted of CD8+ T cells sorted from PBMCs, taken about 12 days after vaccination. All receptors derive from a man aged 50 or older who received an inactivated influenza vaccine. Donor details come from another sample of the same person, matched by shared clones.

On this clonotype: The junction departs from the called germline gene at one end, perhaps through a read error. The chain combines TRBV12-3 or TRBV12-4 with TRBJ2-1, with 7 bases fitting TRBD2. The length of the CDR3 is 14 residues. The CDR3 bases are TGTGCCAGCAGTTTGGGGCGGGAGCGGGCTGAGAAGTTCTTC. Residues: CASSLGRERAEKFF.

This clonotype showed up many times. This chain links TRBV7-9 with TRBJ1-1; D is undetermined. The CDR3 loop spans 12 amino acids. Trimming shortened V by 1 base and J by 3 bases, and 3 bases separated the two germline ends. Germline loops: CDR1 SEHNR, CDR2 FQNEAQ (reference sequence). As DNA, the CDR3 is TGTGCCAGCAGCTTAGGTTACACTGAAGCTTTCTTT. It codes for CASSLGYTEAFF.

The CDR3 coding sequence is TGTGCCAGCAGCACTAGCGGGGGCCCCTACAATGAGCAGTTCTTC. It translates to CASSTSGGPYNEQFF. The chain employs TRBV9 and TRBJ2-1, with 11 bases fitting TRBD2. The J segment lost 2 bases and the V segment lost 4 bases, leaving 2 bases of the junction unmatched. The germline V gene encodes CDR1 SGDLS and CDR2 YYNGEE. The CDR3 is made up of 15 amino acids.

About this clonotype: The junction shows a germline mismatch at one end, possibly a read error. The CDR3 protein is CASSLEDREETQYF. CDR3 in DNA: TGTGCTAGCAGCTTAGAGGACAGAGAAGAGACCCAGTACTTC. V usage is TRBV7-7 and J usage is TRBJ2-5, with TRBD1 as a possible D gene (6 bases). The CDR3 extends over 14 amino acids. Germline V gene lookup returns CDR1 SSHAT and CDR2 FNYEAQ (reference sequence).

This clonotype was recorded many times. The chain employs TRBV4-2 and TRBJ1-1; unclear D gene. Looked up from germline, CDR1 is LGHNA and CDR2 is YNFKEQ. This CDR3 spans 16 amino acids. The V end lost 0 bases, the J end lost 4 bases, and 15 bases lay between the germline ends. The CDR3 reads CASSQELIGMFTEAFF. CDR3 sequence (DNA): TGTGCCAGCAGCCAAGAATTGATCGGGATGTTCACTGAAGCTTTCTTT.

The V call is TRBV29-1, the J call TRBJ2-5; D is uncertain. The CDR3 covers 16 residues. Between the trimmed V and J ends, which lost 0 bases and 1 base, there was a span of 15 bases. Germline CDR1 is SQVTM and CDR2 is ANQGSEA. In nucleotides, the CDR3 is TGCAGCGTTGAAGATCTTCGAGAGAATACCCAAGAGACCCAGTACTTC. Its translation is CSVEDLRENTQETQYF.

This clonotype was observed a few times. The gene calls are TRBV7-9 and TRBJ1-6, with D perhaps matching TRBD1 (5 bases). Trimming pared 4 bases from V and 9 bases from J, leaving 10 bases between. Germline CDR1 SEHNR, CDR2 FQNEAQ (reference sequence). CDR3 length: 13 amino acids. Here the CDR3 reads CASSSGSGSPLHF. The CDR3 region has the DNA TGTGCCAGCAGCTCAGGGAGCGGTTCACCCCTCCACTTT.

The rearrangement joins TRBV12-3 or TRBV12-4 to TRBJ2-2; D may be TRBD2 (6 bases). V lost 1 base, J lost 2 bases, and 14 bases lay in between. The CDR3 sequence is 17 residues long. The CDR3 DNA is TGTGCCAGCAGTTTAGGGGGGGTAGAGATTAACACCGGGGAGCTGTTTTTT. Protein sequence: CASSLGGVEINTGELFF.

This clonotype turned up a few times. The CDR3 sequence: CASSLPGSGNTIYF. Written as DNA, the CDR3 is TGTGCCAGCAGTCTTCCCGGCTCTGGAAACACCATATATTTT. This chain links TRBV28 with TRBJ1-3, with D hard to call. Germline loops: CDR1 MDHEN, CDR2 SYDVKM. The CDR3 loop spans 14 amino acids. V dropped 5 bases and J dropped 0 bases, with 8 bases sitting between them.

This clonotype occurred a few times. This sequence joins TRBV12-3 or TRBV12-4 and TRBJ1-2, with D hard to call. This CDR3 comprises 15 residues. Trimming took 5 bases from V and 4 from J, leaving 17 bases between them. The DNA of the CDR3 is TGTGCCAGCAGTCTTTCTATTATCATTGGCTATGGCTACACCTTC. Its protein is CASSLSIIIGYGYTF.

This clonotype has only a few counts. V usage is TRBV9 and J usage is TRBJ2-7; possible D gene TRBD1, 6 bases. Trimming stripped 0 bases from V and 5 bases from J, with 15 bases between. CDR1 is SGDLS, CDR2 YYNGEE, per germline. The CDR3 contains 15 residues. The CDR3 nucleotides read TGTGCCAGCAGCGTAGAGGGGGAAAGGGACCACGAGCAGTACTTC. It yields the protein CASSVEGERDHEQYF. The full variable domain, completed using reference TRBV9 and TRBJ2-7, is DSGVTQTPKHLITATGQRVTLRCSPRSGDLSVYWYQQSLDQGLQFLIQYYNGEERAKGNILERFSAQQFPDLHSELNLSSLELGDSALYFCASSVEGERDHEQYFGPGTRLTVT.

This chain uses TRBV7-9 with TRBJ1-4; D is unresolved. There are 15 residues in the CDR3. Germline CDR1 SEHNR, CDR2 FQNEAQ (reference sequence). Trimming cost V 0 bases and J 7 bases, with 12 bases left between them. This CDR3 is CASSLATRVGEKLFF. The CDR3 DNA sequence: TGTGCCAGCAGCTTAGCGACGAGGGTTGGTGAAAAACTGTTTTTT.

This clonotype was seen only a few times. The chain joins TRBV29-1 to TRBJ1-4; 7 bases line up with TRBD1. The germline CDR1 and CDR2 sequences are SQVTM and ANQGSEA. Trimming took 0 bases from V and 3 from J; bases not matched to a gene: 4. The CDR3 length is 15 residues. CDR3 protein: CSVEEWDSSNEKLFF. CDR3 nucleotides: TGCAGCGTTGAAGAATGGGACAGTTCTAATGAAAAACTGTTTTTT.

This clonotype has just a few counts. The chain links TRBV4-2 to TRBJ2-1, with 8 nucleotides matching TRBD2. The germline V gene has CDR1 LGHNA and CDR2 YNFKEQ. V shed 0 bases, J shed 8 bases, and the junction held 15 bases outside the gene matches. The CDR3 spans 18 residues. The CDR3 region is CASSQERWRGARDDEQFF. In DNA form, the CDR3 reads TGTGCCAGCAGCCAAGAACGTTGGCGGGGGGCCCGGGACGATGAGCAGTTCTTC.

This clonotype was detected ten times or more. The chain combines TRBV10-3 with TRBJ1-2; no reliable D call. Trimming took off 2 bases at V and 5 bases at J, with 6 bases between the two ends. The CDR3 totals 12 residues. The germline V gene encodes CDR1 ENHRY and CDR2 SYGVKD. The CDR3 coding sequence is TGTGCCATCAGTGAGGAGGGATATGGCTACACCTTC. Residues: CAISEEGYGYTF.

The J gene is TRBJ2-1, the V gene TRBV6-2 or TRBV6-3, with D unresolved. The CDR3 length is 12 residues. CDR1 is MNHEY and CDR2 is SVGEGT in the germline V gene. V was shortened by 3 bases and J by 6 bases, with 6 bases between the two germline ends. CDR3 amino acids: CASSYVVNEQFF. The CDR3 coding sequence is TGTGCCAGCAGTTATGTCGTCAATGAGCAGTTCTTC.

The V gene is TRBV12-3 or TRBV12-4, the J gene TRBJ2-3; tentatively, D is TRBD1 or TRBD2 (6 bases each). The CDR3 consists of 17 residues. The ends were cut back, 2 bases at V and 5 bases at J, with 20 bases in the middle. The CDR3 DNA reads TGTGCCAGCAGTTTATTCTCACTAGCCGAGGGGGTAGATACGCAGTATTTT. Translating it yields CASSLFSLAEGVDTQYF.

This clonotype appeared many times. The chain couples TRBV28 to TRBJ2-7; D could derive from TRBD1 or TRBD2 (5 bases each). Germline CDR1 MDHEN, CDR2 SYDVKM. CDR3 length: 14 amino acids. Trimming cost V 3 bases and J 0 bases, with 9 bases left between them. CDR3 residues: CASSFGTRSYEQYF. For the CDR3, the DNA is TGTGCCAGCAGTTTCGGGACCCGCTCCTACGAGCAGTACTTC.

This clonotype was counted between two and nine times. The chain combines TRBV12-3 or TRBV12-4 with TRBJ2-3; D is undetermined. Trimming stripped 3 bases from V and 2 bases from J, with 6 bases between. This CDR3 has 13 residues. CDR3 sequence (DNA): TGTGCCAGCAGTTTTCATCCCACAGATACGCAGTATTTT. Protein: CASSFHPTDTQYF.

The V call is TRBV13, the J call TRBJ2-5; D unclear. Germline-derived CDR1 and CDR2 are PRHDT and FYEKMQ (reference sequence). This CDR3 is built from 14 residues. V lost 4 bases and J 4 bases, leaving 13 bases between the germline ends. The CDR3 region is CASSSRLWTETQYF. The DNA of the CDR3 is TGTGCCAGCAGCTCGCGACTCTGGACAGAGACCCAGTACTTC.

The CDR3 region has the DNA TGCGCCAGCAGCCAGGATTTGCAGCCCACAGATACGCAGTATTTT. This gives the protein CASSQDLQPTDTQYF. V is TRBV4-3 and J is TRBJ2-3, with unresolved D. V lost 3 bases, J lost 2 bases, and 12 bases lay in between. Germline V gene data show CDR1 as LGHNA and CDR2 as YSLEER. CDR3 length: 15 residues.

The table lists this clonotype with a few counts. The rearrangement links TRBV24-1 to TRBJ2-1; 9 nucleotides agree with TRBD2. The CDR3 has 18 amino acids. V shed 2 bases, J shed 3 bases, and the junction held 10 bases outside the gene matches. Germline CDR1 is KGHDR and CDR2 is SFDVKD. The DNA of the CDR3 is TGTGCCACCAGTGATTCCCAGACTGGACTAGCGAACTACAATGAGCAGTTCTTC. Its translation: CATSDSQTGLANYNEQFF.

This clonotype was counted between two and nine times. This chain links TRBV27 with TRBJ1-1, with TRBD1 matching 8 bases. The CDR3 has 18 amino acids. CDR1 is MNHEY, CDR2 SMNVEV, per germline (reference sequence). V was clipped by 5 bases and J by 2 bases; unmatched bases: 16. CDR3 sequence: CASSTADRASRENTEAFF. The CDR3 DNA follows: TGTGCCAGCAGTACTGCGGACAGGGCGAGTCGGGAAAACACTGAAGCTTTCTTT.

V and J are TRBV20-1 and TRBJ2-7; 11 bases agree with TRBD2. Germline loops: CDR1 DFQATT, CDR2 SNEGSKA (reference sequence). Trimming took 7 bases from V and 4 from J; bases not matched to a gene: 6. The CDR3 contains 13 residues. DNA for the CDR3: TGCAGTGGCACTAGCGGGAGAATGTACGAGCAGTACTTC. It is translated as CSGTSGRMYEQYF.

This clonotype was counted a few times. This chain links TRBV10-3 with TRBJ2-7, with unresolved D. The germline V gene encodes CDR1 ENHRY and CDR2 SYGVKD. CDR3 length: 10 residues. V lost 10 bases to trimming and J lost 5 bases, with 9 bases between them. CDR3 coding DNA: TGTGCCACCCTCTTCCACGAGCAGTACTTC. It translates to CATLFHEQYF.

The J gene is TRBJ2-4, the V gene TRBV5-1; possible D gene TRBD1, 6 bases. The germline gives CDR1 SGHRS, CDR2 YFSETQ. The CDR3 covers 18 residues. V was trimmed by 0 bases and J by 1 base, leaving 17 bases between them. The CDR3, as DNA: TGCGCCAGCAGCTTGGAAGCGACAGGCGCCCTGGCCAAAAACATTCAGTACTTC. It encodes CASSLEATGALAKNIQYF.